These T cell receptor beta chains were read from a single sample in a study of T-cell memory formation after mild COVID-19. TCRdb ran MiXCR on the 5' RACE reads and lists one entry per CDR3 protein. The sample lists fewer than 150,000 distinct CDR3 sequences, about 15% occurring once. Specimen: PBMCs or a T cell subset sorted from them (not recorded which). The receptors derive from a man in his late teens or twenties who had mild COVID-19 (a few samples of this study predate the infection). Cell type and time point are not known. CDR3s include the opening cysteine and the closing phenylalanine or tryptophan. Fields, in order: J gene, V gene, D gene, clone size, CDR3 protein, CDR3 DNA. D genes are given only for firm matches. A row's size may be missing; if present it is once, few, many or a size class.

>TRBJ1-5|TRBV24-1|.|.
CATTSGSGGPQHF
TGTGCCACCACTAGTGGCTCCGGGGGGCCCCAGCATTTT
>TRBJ1-2|TRBV5-6|.|few
CASSLLNRNYGYTF
TGTGCCAGCAGCTTGCTAAACAGAAACTATGGCTACACCTTC
>TRBJ2-1|TRBV5-1|TRBD2|few
CASSLPTSGSYNEQFF
TGCGCCAGCAGCTTACCGACTAGCGGGAGTTACAATGAGCAGTTCTTC
>TRBJ2-2|TRBV2|TRBD1|.
CASSRDSLTGELFF
TGTGCCAGCAGTCGGGACAGCTTAACCGGGGAGCTGTTTTTT
>TRBJ2-4|TRBV7-9|.|few
CASSLGANIQYF
TGTGCCAGCAGCTTAGGTGCTAACATTCAGTACTTC
>TRBJ1-1|TRBV24-1|.|.
CATSEAGGEAFF
TGTGCCACCAGTGAAGCAGGAGGTGAAGCTTTCTTT
>TRBJ2-3|TRBV5-1|.|many
CASSLVSGGRDTQYF
TGCGCCAGCAGCTTGGTTTCCGGGGGACGGGATACGCAGTATTTT
>TRBJ2-7|TRBV5-8|TRBD2|few
CASSHWEGQQYF
TGTGCCAGCAGCCACTGGGAGGGGCAGCAGTACTTC
>TRBJ2-3|TRBV7-9|.|many
CASSLLGNADTQYF
TGTGCCAGCAGCTTATTGGGAAACGCAGATACGCAGTATTTT
>TRBJ2-3|TRBV7-2|TRBD2|few
CASSLSGGADTQYF
TGTGCCAGCAGCTTGAGCGGGGGCGCAGATACGCAGTATTTT
>TRBJ2-2|TRBV10-3|.|.
CAISRQPTNTGELFF
TGTGCCATCAGTCGACAGCCTACGAACACCGGGGAGCTGTTTTTT
>TRBJ2-3|TRBV6-5|TRBD2|few
CASSTSGGTYTQYF
TGTGCCAGCAGTACTAGCGGGGGGACGTATACGCAGTATTTT
>TRBJ1-1|TRBV5-5|.|few
CASSLQPLTEAFF
TGTGCCAGCAGCTTGCAGCCGCTCACTGAAGCTTTCTTT
>TRBJ2-6|TRBV20-1|TRBD1|.
CSAYTGAGANVLTF
TGCAGTGCTTACACAGGGGCTGGGGCCAACGTCCTGACTTTC
>TRBJ2-1|TRBV12-3/TRBV12-4|.|.
CASSFRRGLTSSSYNEQFF
TGTGCCAGCAGTTTTCGGCGGGGCCTCACCTCGAGCTCCTACAATGAGCAGTTCTTC
>TRBJ2-2|TRBV4-2|TRBD2|few
CASSQDRAGGTGELFF
TGTGCCAGCAGCCAAGATCGAGCGGGGGGCACCGGGGAGCTGTTTTTT
>TRBJ2-5|TRBV5-1|TRBD2|few
CASSSRTSGGQYQETQYF
TGCGCCAGCAGCTCCAGGACTAGCGGGGGGCAGTACCAAGAGACCCAGTACTTC
>TRBJ2-1|TRBV7-9|TRBD2|.
CASNSSGGGSYNEQFF
TGTGCCAGCAATTCTAGCGGGGGAGGCTCCTACAATGAGCAGTTCTTC
>TRBJ1-1|TRBV12-3/TRBV12-4|.|.
CASSASRMNTEAFF
TGTGCCAGCAGTGCCTCTAGGATGAACACTGAAGCTTTCTTT
>TRBJ2-5|TRBV29-1|.|few
CSVDGGLGETQYF
TGCAGCGTTGACGGGGGGCTCGGGGAGACCCAGTACTTC
>TRBJ2-3|TRBV12-3/TRBV12-4|.|few
CASSFPTRIRDTQYF
TGTGCCAGCAGTTTCCCGACTAGGATACGAGATACGCAGTATTTT
>TRBJ1-1|TRBV5-1|.|.
CASSFGQLGTEAFF
TGCGCCAGCAGCTTCGGGCAGCTCGGCACTGAAGCTTTCTTT
>TRBJ1-2|TRBV5-1|TRBD1|.
CASRQDRGGGYTF
TGCGCCAGCAGACAGGACAGGGGAGGTGGCTACACCTTC
>TRBJ2-3|TRBV28|TRBD2|.
CASRGGITFSTDTQYF
TGTGCCAGCAGGGGGGGGATAACTTTTAGCACAGATACGCAGTATTTT
>TRBJ2-3|TRBV24-1|TRBD1|.
CATSDGQGRSTDTQYF
TGTGCCACCAGTGATGGACAGGGGCGTAGCACAGATACGCAGTATTTT
>TRBJ2-5|TRBV6-6|TRBD1|.
CASRSDRVGQETQYF
TGTGCCAGCAGATCAGACAGGGTAGGGCAAGAGACCCAGTACTTC
>TRBJ1-4|TRBV11-2|.|.
CASSLVPQKLFF
TGTGCCAGCAGCTTGGTCCCCCAAAAACTGTTTTTT
>TRBJ2-1|TRBV9|.|.
CASSVAVGNNEQFF
TGTGCCAGCAGCGTAGCAGTCGGTAACAATGAGCAGTTCTTC
>TRBJ2-3|TRBV2|.|few
CASSSRQWGTDTQYF
TGTGCCAGCAGTTCACGACAGTGGGGCACAGATACGCAGTATTTT
>TRBJ1-1|TRBV3-1|.|.
CASSQHLGTEAFF
TGTGCCAGCAGCCAACATCTAGGCACTGAAGCTTTCTTT
>TRBJ2-3|TRBV7-3|.|.
CASSFERADTQYF
TGTGCCAGCAGCTTCGAGCGGGCAGATACGCAGTATTTT
>TRBJ2-3|TRBV15|TRBD1|.
CATSSSDRATDTQYF
TGTGCCACCAGCAGCTCGGACAGGGCCACAGATACGCAGTATTTT
>TRBJ2-2|TRBV6-2/TRBV6-3|.|few
CARRAGAKTGELFF
TGTGCCAGACGGGCAGGGGCAAAAACCGGGGAGCTGTTTTTT
>TRBJ2-7|TRBV12-3/TRBV12-4|TRBD1|few
CASSSVDRDYEQYF
TGTGCCAGCAGTAGCGTTGACAGGGACTACGAGCAGTACTTC
>TRBJ2-4|TRBV3-1|TRBD1|few
CASSGQGAMYDIQYF
TGTGCCAGCAGCGGACAGGGAGCCATGTATGACATTCAGTACTTC
>TRBJ2-3|TRBV7-9|.|.
CASSLGRQPSTDTQYF
TGTGCCAGCAGCTTAGGCCGCCAGCCGAGCACAGATACGCAGTATTTT
>TRBJ2-7|TRBV6-1|.|few
CASSEADGSYEQYF
TGTGCCAGCAGTGAAGCGGACGGCTCCTACGAGCAGTACTTC
>TRBJ1-1|TRBV19|TRBD1|.
CASNGQGTEAFF
TGTGCCAGTAACGGACAGGGGACTGAAGCTTTCTTT
>TRBJ2-3|TRBV9|.|.
CASSVDRGRGTDTQYF
TGTGCCAGCAGCGTCGACCGGGGACGGGGCACAGATACGCAGTATTTT
>TRBJ2-2|TRBV7-8|.|.
CASSLGGSTTGELFF
TGTGCCAGCAGCTTAGGGGGTTCCACCACCGGGGAGCTGTTTTTT
>TRBJ1-2|TRBV24-1|.|few
CATSDPADYGYTF
TGTGCCACCAGTGATCCAGCCGACTATGGCTACACCTTC
>TRBJ2-2|TRBV29-1|.|few
CSVADTGELFF
TGCAGCGTTGCCGACACCGGGGAGCTGTTTTTT
>TRBJ2-7|TRBV7-2|.|.
CASSSQETLSYEQYF
TGTGCCAGCAGCTCCCAGGAGACCCTCTCCTACGAGCAGTACTTC
>TRBJ1-6|TRBV12-3/TRBV12-4|.|.
CASSFRTKNSPLHF
TGTGCCAGCAGCTTCAGGACGAAGAATTCACCCCTCCACTTT
>TRBJ2-2|TRBV4-2|.|few
CASSLRHTNTGELFF
TGTGCCAGCAGCCTTCGACACACGAACACCGGGGAGCTGTTTTTT